The entry that follows covers one T cell receptor (beta chain) sequence. As yet, its antigen is unknown. V lost 8 bases and J 0 bases, leaving 5 bases between the germline ends. The V gene's germline CDR1 is SGHDN and CDR2 FVKESK. The CDR3 length is 13 residues. It was second doses at about 4 or about 12 weeks that were pooled. The data were produced by immunoSEQ multiplex PCR, yet TCRdb's version contains in-frame clones alone and is incomplete. The sample includes more than 150,000 clones, 85% to 95% of them seen just once. The data derive from a study of T cell responses to AZD1222 COVID-19 vaccine. Study outcomes and limitations: CD4 TCRs covered the whole spike, strongest at regions 160-218 and 743-854. In the spike-specific TCR repertoire, nearly half reportedly target unmutated variant regions. The donor group comprised mostly white British people and more females; the analysis possibly underestimated clonal diversity.

The rearrangement links TRBV14 to TRBJ2-6; D call uncertain. The sample in question was peripheral blood, obtained 28 days after the second AZD1222 dose. The sequence came from an adult who received the AZD1222 COVID-19 vaccine. The CDR3: CASDHSGANVLTF. Written as DNA, the CDR3 is TGTGCCAGCGACCACTCTGGGGCCAACGTCCTGACTTTC. Supplemented by reference TRBV14 and TRBJ2-6, the full variable domain reads EAGVTQFPSHSVIEKGQTVTLRCDPISGHDNLYWYRRVMGKEIKFLLHFVKESKQDESGMPNNRFLAERTGGTYSTLKVQPAELEDSGVYFCASDHSGANVLTFGAGSRLTVL.